Listed below are T cell receptor beta chains from one sample, sequenced in a study of shared clonotypes between healthy human individuals. Measured with immunoSEQ multiplex PCR; TCRdb has only the in-frame clones, and not every one. The sample has 550,000 to 600,000 clones; roughly 98% are singletons. Sequencing was carried out using naive CD8+ T cells sorted from blood. The receptors originated from a man aged 25-45 years in good health. Both conserved end residues are part of each CDR3.

length,V,CDR3
14,TRBV29-1,CSVARGGRDNEQFF
18,TRBV25-1,CASSDVRGLAGDQETQYF
14,TRBV5-5,CASSLEDRVYEQYF
13,TRBV7-2,CASSLRHTDEQFF
13,TRBV30,CAWYRRSYNEQFF
13,TRBV6-5,CASTAARTDTQYF
14,TRBV7-9,CASSLVVRNTEAFF
15,TRBV10-3,CAISGTSGFTDTQYF
15,TRBV5-1,CASSVDSSYFTEAFF
13,TRBV27,CASSSYSVAPQYF
13,TRBV29-1,CSVELAGAYEQYF
14,TRBV5-5,CATSQDRFYNEQFF
15,TRBV5-1,CASSPGTGNIYGYTF
16,TRBV5-5,CASSLDLGSSYNEQFF
13,TRBV27,CASSLTETYEQYF
13,TRBV9,CASGATESYEQYF
15,TRBV29-1,CSVGGLAGIGDTQYF
16,TRBV27,CASSSRTGGSYNEQFF
15,TRBV12-5,CASGPDRANSYEQYF
13,TRBV11-2,CASSSGNTGELFF
15,TRBV6-6,CASSLARPPNYEQYF
16,TRBV27,CASSFVSEAGKYGYTF
15,TRBV7-6,CASTPGTGKFYEQYF
13,TRBV5-4,CASSFSTPYEQFF
13,TRBV5-4,CASSWNWGGELFF
14,TRBV10-3,CAIAHRGMETEAFF
13,TRBV4-3,CASSHYIQETQYF
15,TRBV7-9,CASSQTSGRFYEQYF
15,TRBV7-8,CASSIPGQGNYGYTF
15,TRBV4-1,CASSRVANPSYEQYF
14,TRBV2,CASSEREAKNIQYF
16,TRBV7-9,CASSLVASGTGETQYF
16,TRBV9,CASSVEGSMGSNEQFF
14,TRBV19,CASSIADYSAEQFF
14,TRBV28,CASTARDGAYEQYF
17,TRBV27,CASSPLGASFIEYEQYF
15,TRBV5-1,CASSYGQDSSYEQYF
17,TRBV5-4,CASSLGGQGIPTYEQYF
13,TRBV19,CASSYRGDTEAFF
15,TRBV10-1,CASSGQVAWTGELFF
17,TRBV5-5,CASSLGTLRSGANVLTF
14,TRBV18,CASSPPQGRYEQFF
14,TRBV9,CASSVGGEGQPQHF
16,TRBV6-5,CASSYSAGGLNTEAFF
15,TRBV10-3,CAISEPTGGGQPQHF
12,TRBV27,CASSFNPYEQYF
13,TRBV7-9,CASSLRGDQPQHF
12,TRBV9,CASCAGNNEQFF
11,TRBV7-9,CASSLTTELFF
14,TRBV19,CASAPGQGPNEQYF
16,TRBV10-1,CASSESSFSSTDTQYF